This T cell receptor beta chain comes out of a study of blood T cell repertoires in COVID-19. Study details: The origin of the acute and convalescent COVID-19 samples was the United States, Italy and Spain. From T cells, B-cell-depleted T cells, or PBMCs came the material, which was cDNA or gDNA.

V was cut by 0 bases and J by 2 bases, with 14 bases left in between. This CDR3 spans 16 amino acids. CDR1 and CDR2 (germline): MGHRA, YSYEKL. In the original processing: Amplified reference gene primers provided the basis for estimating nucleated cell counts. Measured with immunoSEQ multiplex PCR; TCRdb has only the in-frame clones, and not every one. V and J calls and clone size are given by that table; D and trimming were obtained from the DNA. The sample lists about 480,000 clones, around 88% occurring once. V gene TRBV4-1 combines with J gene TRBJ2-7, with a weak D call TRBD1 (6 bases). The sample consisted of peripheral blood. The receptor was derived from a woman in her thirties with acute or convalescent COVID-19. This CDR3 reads CASSQETGQTTYEQYF. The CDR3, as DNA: TGCGCCAGCAGCCAAGAGACAGGACAGACCACCTACGAGCAGTACTTC.